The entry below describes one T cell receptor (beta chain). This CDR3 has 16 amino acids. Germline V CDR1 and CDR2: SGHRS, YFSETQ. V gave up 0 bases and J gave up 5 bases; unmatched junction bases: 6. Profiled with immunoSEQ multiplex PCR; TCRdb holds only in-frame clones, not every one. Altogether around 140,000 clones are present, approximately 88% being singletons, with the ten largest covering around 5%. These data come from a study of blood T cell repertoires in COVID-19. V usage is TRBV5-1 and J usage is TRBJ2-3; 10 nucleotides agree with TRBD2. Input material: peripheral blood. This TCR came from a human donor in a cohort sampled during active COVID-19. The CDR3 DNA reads TGCGCCAGCAGCTTGGTTAGCGGGGGGACCTTAGATACGCAGTATTTT. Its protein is CASSLVSGGTLDTQYF.